Following are 32 T cell receptor beta chains from one sample sequenced in a study of CD4+ T cells in melanoma. Sequencing used immunoSEQ multiplex PCR; TCRdb keeps in-frame clones, though not all of them. The profile shows some 15,000 clones, approximately 63% of them singletons. The sequencing input was cells from a culture (not recorded whether cultured in vitro). These receptors were taken from a human donor with melanoma.

This clone has just a few counts. V gene TRBV18 combines with J gene TRBJ2-7; no firm D call. The length of the CDR3 is 13 residues. Trimming removed 0 bases from V and 2 bases from J, with 5 bases in between. Germline values: CDR1 KGHSH, CDR2 LQKENI. CDR3 DNA sequence: TGTGCCAGCTCACCACCCAGTACCTACGAGCAGTACTTC. It translates to CASSPPSTYEQYF.

V gene TRBV6-5 combines with J gene TRBJ1-2; D ambiguous. This CDR3 has 13 amino acids. CDR1 MNHEY and CDR2 SVGAGI come from the germline V gene. The V end lost 8 bases, the J end lost 3 bases, and 13 bases lay between the germline ends. The DNA of the CDR3 is TGTGCCAGCGTCGCCGGACCGTACTATGGCTACACCTTC. Encoded protein: CASVAGPYYGYTF.

The chain joins TRBV2 to TRBJ1-1; D unclear. The CDR3 totals 12 residues. Trimming took off 10 bases at V and 1 base at J, with 10 bases between the two ends. Per the germline V gene, CDR1 is SNHLY and CDR2 is FYNNEI. The CDR3, as DNA: TGTGCCACGTCCCTATCGAACACTGAAGCTTTCTTT. Translated: CATSLSNTEAFF.

The rearrangement joins TRBV11-2 to TRBJ1-2; 8 nucleotides match TRBD1. The CDR3 length is 12 residues. Germline V gene data show CDR1 as SGHAT and CDR2 as FQNNGV. J lost 8 bases, V lost 2 bases, and 1 base had no gene match. This CDR3 is CASSLRTGGYTF. CDR3 sequence (DNA): TGTGCCAGCAGCTTACGGACAGGGGGCTACACCTTC.

The sample holds a few counts of this clone. The rearrangement joins TRBV5-1 to TRBJ1-1, with D hard to call. Trimming cost V 5 bases and J 3 bases, with 14 bases left between them. Germline CDR1 reads SGHRS; CDR2 reads YFSETQ. The CDR3 is made up of 14 amino acids. CDR3 nucleotide sequence: TGCGCCAGCAGGGAGCCGGGAGGATACACTGAAGCTTTCTTT. It translates to CASREPGGYTEAFF.

This clone appeared a single time. The chain employs TRBV6-5 and TRBJ1-1; 8 bases map to TRBD1. The CDR3 length is 15 residues. The V gene's germline CDR1 is MNHEY and CDR2 SVGAGI. With V trimmed by 6 bases and J by 1 base, 7 bases remained unmatched. This CDR3 reads CASRPAGTGNTEAFF. The CDR3, as DNA: TGTGCCAGCAGACCCGCCGGGACAGGGAACACTGAAGCTTTCTTT.

In the case of this clone: Other DNA sequences from this sample encode an identical CDR3 as well. CDR3 coding DNA: TGTGCCTGGAGCGGGAATCGGTACGAGCAGTACTTC. Its translation is CAWSGNRYEQYF. V usage is TRBV30 and J usage is TRBJ2-7, with D perhaps TRBD2 (5 bases). Trimming stripped 3 bases from V and 4 bases from J, with 10 bases between. The germline V gene has CDR1 GTSNPN and CDR2 SVGIG (reference sequence). This CDR3 spans 12 amino acids.

The genes are TRBV7-9 and TRBJ2-3; possible D gene TRBD2, 7 bases. The CDR3 has 15 amino acids. The germline V gene encodes CDR1 SEHNR and CDR2 FQNEAQ (reference sequence). Trimming cost V 3 bases and J 9 bases, with 19 bases left between them. In DNA, the CDR3 is TGTGCCAGCAGCTTCAGGGACTCATGGGGGGGCACGCAGTATTTT. Encoded protein: CASSFRDSWGGTQYF. The complete variable domain, with remaining parts taken from reference TRBV7-9 and TRBJ2-3, reads DTGVSQNPRHKITKRGQNVTFRCDPISEHNRLYWYRQTLGQGPEFLTYFQNEAQLEKSRLLSDRFSAERPKGSFSTLEIQRTEQGDSAMYLCASSFRDSWGGTQYFGPGTRLTVL.

This clone has only a few counts. V is TRBV5-1 and J is TRBJ1-1; 7 nucleotides match TRBD1. With V trimmed by 1 base and J by 0 bases, 3 bases remained unmatched. This CDR3 has 15 amino acids. CDR1 and CDR2 (germline): SGHRS, YFSETQ. The CDR3 nucleotides are TGCGCCAGCAGCTTGAGGACAGGTTTGAACACTGAAGCTTTCTTT. Its protein is CASSLRTGLNTEAFF.

This chain joins TRBV18 and TRBJ2-3, with 12 bases fitting TRBD1. Germline CDR1 KGHSH, CDR2 LQKENI. The CDR3 spans 17 residues. V lost 0 bases to trimming and J lost 8 bases; unmatched junction nucleotides: 9. CDR3 coding DNA: TGTGCCAGCTCACCACCGGGACAGGGGGCTTCTTGGGCTACGCAGTATTTT. Protein product: CASSPPGQGASWATQYF.

The V gene is TRBV11-2, the J gene TRBJ1-3; weak D call: TRBD1 (5 bases). Trimming pared 4 bases from V and 2 bases from J, leaving 12 bases between. The length of the CDR3 is 15 residues. Looked up from germline, CDR1 is SGHAT and CDR2 is FQNNGV. As DNA, the CDR3 is TGTGCCAGCAGCTCAGGGATTCTCGCTGGAAACACCATATATTTT. Its protein product is CASSSGILAGNTIYF.

This clone has a handful of counts. Other nucleotide sequences in the sample specify the same CDR3. V gene TRBV18 combines with J gene TRBJ1-2; D unresolved. Trimming pared 1 base from V and 2 bases from J, leaving 5 bases between. Germline CDR1 KGHSH, CDR2 LQKENI. The length of the CDR3 is 13 residues. The CDR3 nucleotides are TGTGCCAGCTCACCACGATTGAACTATGGCTACACCTTC. Translation gives CASSPRLNYGYTF.

The V and J genes are TRBV10-3 and TRBJ2-3, with unresolved D. In germline, CDR1 is ENHRY, CDR2 SYGVKD. The CDR3 sequence is 15 residues long. V was cut by 4 bases and J by 3 bases, with 14 bases left in between. The CDR3 DNA follows: TGTGCCATCAGTGTATCGCAGCTCGGGACAGATACGCAGTATTTT. Translating gives CAISVSQLGTDTQYF.

This clone is judged medium-sized. The CDR3: CATKTGTNSPLHF. In nucleotides, the CDR3 is TGTGCCACCAAGACAGGGACCAATTCACCCCTCCACTTT. This sequence joins TRBV6-6 and TRBJ1-6, with 7 bases aligning to TRBD1. The CDR3 length is 13 residues. Per germline, CDR1 MNHNY and CDR2 SVGAGI (reference sequence). Losses at the gene ends were 10 bases for V and 7 bases for J; bases not matched to a gene: 7.

The rearrangement joins TRBV6-1 to TRBJ2-3; no clear D gene. Looked up from germline, CDR1 is MNHNS and CDR2 is SASEGT. Trimming stripped 6 bases from V and 3 bases from J, with 13 bases between. The CDR3 contains 14 residues. The chain's CDR3 is CASRGRVNTDTQYF. The CDR3 bases are TGTGCCAGCAGGGGAAGGGTCAATACAGATACGCAGTATTTT.

This chain uses TRBV29-1 with TRBJ1-1; D uncertain. The CDR3 contains 14 residues. V lost 6 bases to trimming and J lost 1 base, with 15 bases between them. CDR1 SQVTM and CDR2 ANQGSEA come from the germline V gene. CDR3 in amino acids: CSVEPRLANTEAFF. CDR3 sequence (DNA): TGCAGCGTAGAACCGAGGCTCGCGAACACTGAAGCTTTCTTT. Looking up the rest from reference TRBV29-1 and TRBJ1-1 gives the full variable domain: SAVISQKPSRDICQRGTSLTIQCQVDSQVTMMFWYRQQPGQSLTLIATANQGSEATYESGFVIDKFPISRPNLTFSTLTVSNMSPEDSSIYLCSVEPRLANTEAFFGQGTRLTVV.

The J gene is TRBJ1-4, the V gene TRBV2; 8 bases agree with TRBD1. Germline lookup yields CDR1 SNHLY and CDR2 FYNNEI. The CDR3 contains 13 residues. After removal of 8 bases from V and 5 bases from J, the junction contained 4 bases not matched to a gene. The CDR3 coding sequence is TGTGCCAGCGTCAGGGGGCAAAATGAAAAACTGTTTTTT. Translation: CASVRGQNEKLFF.

This clone was found once. V and J are TRBV11-2 and TRBJ2-5, with no clear D. In germline, CDR1 is SGHAT, CDR2 FQNNGV. V lost 0 bases, J lost 3 bases, and 8 bases lay in between. There are 14 residues in the CDR3. Here the CDR3 DNA reads TGTGCCAGCAGCTTAGACCGGGTAAAAGAGACCCAGTACTTC. It codes for CASSLDRVKETQYF.

This sequence joins TRBV30 and TRBJ2-7; 10 bases are shared with TRBD1. The CDR3 covers 14 residues. After removal of 1 base from V and 4 bases from J, the junction contained 4 bases not matched to a gene. Per germline, CDR1 GTSNPN and CDR2 SVGIG (reference sequence). For the CDR3, the DNA is TGTGCCTGGAGTGGACAGGGGGCAAGATACGAGCAGTACTTC. This gives the protein CAWSGQGARYEQYF.

V usage is TRBV29-1 and J usage is TRBJ1-1, with D unclear. Germline V gene sequence: CDR1 SQVTM, CDR2 ANQGSEA. V gave up 4 bases and J gave up 0 bases, with 9 bases separating them. The CDR3 runs to 13 residues. For the CDR3, the DNA is TGCAGCGTTGGGGAGGGCCTGAACACTGAAGCTTTCTTT. Translation gives CSVGEGLNTEAFF.

The chain uses TRBV7-9 and TRBJ1-1; maybe TRBD1 (5 bases). The length of the CDR3 is 15 residues. Germline V CDR1 and CDR2: SEHNR, FQNEAQ (reference sequence). The V end lost 5 bases, the J end lost 0 bases, and 13 bases lay between the germline ends. The CDR3 region is CASSPTGTVNTEAFF. In nucleotides, the CDR3 is TGTGCCAGCAGCCCGACCGGGACCGTGAACACTGAAGCTTTCTTT. The variable domain in full, with the rest retrieved from reference TRBV7-9 and TRBJ1-1, is DTGVSQNPRHKITKRGQNVTFRCDPISEHNRLYWYRQTLGQGPEFLTYFQNEAQLEKSRLLSDRFSAERPKGSFSTLEIQRTEQGDSAMYLCASSPTGTVNTEAFFGQGTRLTVV.

This chain links TRBV7-8 with TRBJ1-4; D might be TRBD1 (5 bases). Trimming pared 0 bases from V and 2 bases from J, leaving 13 bases between. Germline loops: CDR1 SGHVS, CDR2 FQNEAQ. CDR3 length equals 17 residues. The CDR3 spells CASSLARTSWTNEKLFF. The CDR3 DNA is TGTGCCAGCAGCTTAGCGCGGACAAGTTGGACTAATGAAAAACTGTTTTTT. Combining the CDR3 with reference TRBV7-8 and TRBJ1-4 gives the whole variable domain GAGVSQSPRYKVAKRGQDVALRCDPISGHVSLFWYQQALGQGPEFLTYFQNEAQLDKSGLPSDRFFAERPEGSVSTLKIQRTQQEDSAVYLCASSLARTSWTNEKLFFGSGTQLSVL.

V and J are TRBV18 and TRBJ2-5; D remains ambiguous. The length of the CDR3 is 14 residues. The germline V gene encodes CDR1 KGHSH and CDR2 LQKENI. Trimming took off 2 bases at V and 2 bases at J, with 9 bases between the two ends. CDR3 coding DNA: TGTGCCAGCTCACCATCACACTCACAAGAGACCCAGTACTTC. Protein product: CASSPSHSQETQYF.

A few counts support this clone. The CDR3 DNA follows: TGTGCCAGCAGCTTACGGGACAGGGGATCTTCCTATGGCTACACCTTC. This translates into CASSLRDRGSSYGYTF. The chain is built from TRBV7-8 and TRBJ1-2; 10 positions agree with TRBD1. This CDR3 has 16 amino acids. Germline-derived CDR1 and CDR2 are SGHVS and FQNEAQ. J gave up 4 bases and V 2 bases, and 7 bases lay outside the gene matches.

This clone was seen a single time. V and J are TRBV11-3 and TRBJ1-1, with D perhaps TRBD1 (5 bases). The CDR3 totals 14 residues. The germline CDR1 and CDR2 sequences are SGHNT and YENEEA. V dropped 3 bases and J dropped 1 base, with 9 bases sitting between them. For the CDR3, the DNA is TGTGCCAGCAGCTTCGGCGGGGGGAACACTGAAGCTTTCTTT. Amino acid sequence: CASSFGGGNTEAFF.

The chain is built from TRBV6-6 and TRBJ1-3; D is undetermined. V shed 6 bases and J shed 3 bases, with 6 bases lying between them. CDR1 and CDR2 from the germline V gene are MNHNY and SVGAGI (reference sequence). The CDR3 is 12 amino acids. The CDR3: CASSPLGNTIYF. In DNA, the CDR3 is TGTGCCAGCAGCCCCCTTGGAAACACCATATATTTT.

The V call is TRBV4-2, the J call TRBJ1-2; the D is unclear. Germline CDR1 and CDR2: LGHNA and YNFKEQ. Trimming left V 1 base short and J 2 bases short, with 2 bases between. This CDR3 has 12 residues. The chain's CDR3 is CASSQGNYGYTF. DNA of the CDR3: TGTGCCAGCAGCCAAGGGAACTATGGCTACACCTTC.

This clone was counted only a few times. This same CDR3 is encoded by further DNA sequences in the sample. The V gene is TRBV5-4, the J gene TRBJ1-2; tentative D call: TRBD1 (6 bases). Trimming cost V 2 bases and J 4 bases, with 15 bases left between them. The CDR3 spans 15 residues. Germline CDR1 and CDR2: SGHNT and YYREEE (reference sequence). In DNA, the CDR3 is TGTGCCAGCAGCTTAGAACAGGGACGGGGCTATGGCTACACCTTC. Protein sequence: CASSLEQGRGYGYTF.

The CDR3 DNA is TGTGCCAGCAGCTTGCGTGCAACTAATGAAAAACTGTTTTTT. Its protein product is CASSLRATNEKLFF. V and J are TRBV5-5 and TRBJ1-4; D gene uncertain. V was trimmed by 1 base and J by 0 bases, leaving 4 bases between them. The CDR3 covers 14 residues. Germline V gives CDR1 SGHKS, CDR2 YYEKEE (reference sequence).

By frequency in the sample, this clone is medium-sized (0.01 to 0.1%). CDR3 sequence: CASSPRLAGRDEQFF. DNA of the CDR3: TGTGCCAGCAGCCCTAGACTAGCGGGGAGGGATGAGCAGTTCTTC. V and J are TRBV11-3 and TRBJ2-1, with 11 bases lining up with TRBD2. Germline assignment: CDR1 SGHNT and CDR2 YENEEA. Trimming took 5 bases from V and 8 from J; bases not matched to a gene: 8. The CDR3 consists of 15 residues. The variable domain in full, with the rest retrieved from reference TRBV11-3 and TRBJ2-1, is EAGVVQSPRYKIIEKKQPVAFWCNPISGHNTLYWYLQNLGQGPELLIRYENEEAVDDSQLPKDRFSAERLKGVDSTLKIQPAELGDSAVYLCASSPRLAGRDEQFFGPGTRLTVL.

As for this clone: Different DNA sequences within this sample yield the same CDR3. This sequence joins TRBV7-8 and TRBJ1-1; D is possibly TRBD1 (6 bases). Trimming cost V 6 bases and J 8 bases, with 25 bases left between them. Germline lookup yields CDR1 SGHVS and CDR2 FQNEAQ. The CDR3 extends over 16 amino acids. DNA for the CDR3: TGTGCCAGCAGTAGAATCGCCGCGCGGACAGAAAAAGAAGCTTTCTTT. Residues: CASSRIAARTEKEAFF.

V usage is TRBV28 and J usage is TRBJ1-1, with 10 bases fitting TRBD1. Trimming removed 2 bases from V and 3 bases from J; junction bases left unmatched: 9. The CDR3 consists of 17 residues. Germline V lookup: CDR1 MDHEN, CDR2 SYDVKM. The CDR3 region is CASSLRDRGRRDTEAFF. The CDR3 bases are TGTGCCAGCAGTTTAAGGGACAGGGGCCGTCGGGACACTGAAGCTTTCTTT.